Each of the 10 T cell receptor beta chains below was sequenced from the same sample in a study of long-term antiretroviral therapy in people with HIV. With survey level as its setting, the immunoSEQ assay was v3.0. Produced via immunoSEQ multiplex PCR; TCRdb's table is partial and in-frame only. The sample has around 27,000 clones, roughly four fifths seen once. The material sequenced was unsorted PBMCs, taken 1.1 years before starting antiretroviral therapy. These receptors originate from a woman aged 30 to 39 with HIV.

The V gene is TRBV19, the J gene TRBJ1-3; D unresolved. This CDR3 comprises 13 residues. V was pared by 3 bases and J by 9 bases, with 12 bases between. Germline values: CDR1 LNHDA, CDR2 SQIVND (reference sequence). The CDR3 DNA sequence: TGTGCCAGTAGTATTGGTGAAAGAGGCACCATATATTTT. This gives the protein CASSIGERGTIYF.

CDR3 protein: CASSSGARRSSGANVLTF. In DNA form, the CDR3 reads TGTGCCAGCAGCTCAGGGGCCCGACGGAGCTCTGGGGCCAACGTCCTGACTTTC. The chain links TRBV5-6 to TRBJ2-6, with D maybe TRBD1 (6 bases). The CDR3 sequence is 18 residues long. Trimming took off 3 bases at V and 0 bases at J, with 16 bases between the two ends. Germline V gives CDR1 SGHDT, CDR2 YYEEEE.

The chain uses TRBV6-5 and TRBJ2-7; 10 bases agree with TRBD1. V gave up 6 bases and J gave up 3 bases; unmatched junction bases: 5. Germline values: CDR1 MNHEY, CDR2 SVGAGI. The CDR3 loop spans 14 amino acids. CDR3 amino acids: CASSLTGGNYEQYF. For the CDR3, the DNA is TGTGCCAGCAGCCTGACAGGGGGCAACTACGAGCAGTACTTC.

About this clone: This CDR3 is also generated by other DNA sequences in the sample. The V call is TRBV30, the J call TRBJ1-3; possibly TRBD1 for D (6 bases). The CDR3 extends over 15 amino acids. Trimming pared 0 bases from V and 2 bases from J, leaving 11 bases between. Germline assignment: CDR1 GTSNPN and CDR2 SVGIG (reference sequence). The CDR3 coding sequence is TGTGCCTGGAGTGTCCCGGGACACCCTGGAAACACCATATATTTT. Protein product: CAWSVPGHPGNTIYF.

This clone was observed once. The chain is built from TRBV5-4 and TRBJ1-1; D unclear. Trimming removed 1 base from V and 1 base from J, with 8 bases in between. From germline, CDR1 is SGHNT and CDR2 YYREEE (reference sequence). CDR3 size: 14 residues. CDR3 in amino acids: CASSLRNRNTEAFF. CDR3 nucleotides: TGTGCCAGCAGCTTGCGTAACAGGAACACTGAAGCTTTCTTT.

The gene calls are TRBV7-9 and TRBJ2-3, with D unresolved. This CDR3 is 16 amino acids long. The germline V gene encodes CDR1 SEHNR and CDR2 FQNEAQ (reference sequence). Between the trimmed V and J ends, which lost 2 bases and 0 bases, there was a span of 12 bases. In nucleotides, the CDR3 is TGTGCCAGCAGCTTATTGGCGCTTGCTAGCACAGATACGCAGTATTTT. Translating it yields CASSLLALASTDTQYF.

This clone occurred once. J is TRBJ2-4 and V is TRBV18; 7 bases are shared with TRBD1. With 0 bases clipped from V and 7 bases from J, the junction kept 6 bases outside the gene matches. CDR3 length equals 15 residues. Germline lookup yields CDR1 KGHSH and CDR2 LQKENI. CDR3: CASSPPATGPNIQYF. CDR3 DNA: TGTGCCAGCTCACCACCGGCGACAGGGCCGAACATTCAGTACTTC.

The V call is TRBV19, the J call TRBJ1-5, with 8 bases that match TRBD1. Trimming took 5 bases from V and 6 from J; bases not matched to a gene: 9. The CDR3 spans 15 residues. Per germline, CDR1 LNHDA and CDR2 SQIVND (reference sequence). CDR3 region: CASSPDRGSSQPQHF. CDR3 sequence (DNA): TGTGCCAGTAGTCCCGACAGGGGTTCAAGTCAGCCCCAGCATTTT.

This chain uses TRBV9 with TRBJ2-5; perhaps D is TRBD1 or TRBD2 (5 bases each). This CDR3 region has 13 residues. The V end lost 4 bases, the J end lost 4 bases, and 11 bases lay between the germline ends. Per germline, CDR1 SGDLS and CDR2 YYNGEE. CDR3 sequence (DNA): TGTGCCAGCAGCCCGCCGAGGGGAGAGACCCAGTACTTC. This gives the protein CASSPPRGETQYF.

The CDR3 nucleotides are TGCAGCGCTCACAGGGGGCTGAACACTGAAGCTTTCTTT. Its protein is CSAHRGLNTEAFF. The V and J genes are TRBV29-1 and TRBJ1-1, with 9 bases identical to TRBD1. Trimming took 7 bases from V and 0 from J; bases not matched to a gene: 3. The germline V gene has CDR1 SQVTM and CDR2 ANQGSEA. The CDR3 is 13 residues long.